The 25 T cell receptor beta chains below all came from one sample that was sequenced in a study of blood T cell repertoires in COVID-19. The protocol was immunoSEQ multiplex PCR, while the TCRdb copy is restricted to in-frame clones and leaves out a portion. The data hold about 260,000 clones, with 80% to 90% observed a single time. The sample comprised peripheral blood. Every receptor here comes from a man between 60 and 75 years old with acute or convalescent COVID-19.

The chain is built from TRBV5-8 and TRBJ2-7; the match to TRBD1 covers 8 bases. CDR3 length equals 14 residues. CDR1 is SGHTS, CDR2 YDEGEE, per germline. V shed 3 bases, J shed 6 bases, and the junction held 8 bases outside the gene matches. The CDR3 coding sequence is TGTGCCAGCAGCTCGATGACAGGGGTAACCGAGCAGTACTTC. This encodes CASSSMTGVTEQYF.

The rearrangement uses TRBV7-8 and TRBJ1-4; a weak D match, TRBD1 (6 bases). The CDR3 is 15 residues long. With 5 bases removed from V and 5 bases from J, the gap between germline ends came to 15 bases. The germline CDR1 and CDR2 sequences are SGHVS and FQNEAQ. For the CDR3, the DNA is TGTGCCAGCAGCCTTAACGGACAGTTAAATGAAAAACTGTTTTTT. Protein: CASSLNGQLNEKLFF.

The chain combines TRBV9 with TRBJ1-4; D perhaps matches TRBD1 (5 bases). CDR1 is SGDLS and CDR2 is YYNGEE in the germline V gene. CDR3 length equals 14 residues. Trimming stripped 3 bases from V and 4 bases from J, with 10 bases between. The CDR3 DNA reads as TGTGCCAGCAGCGAGACAGTGGGTAATGAAAAACTGTTTTTT. This translates into CASSETVGNEKLFF.

This chain uses TRBV6-4 with TRBJ2-1; TRBD1 matches at 9 bases. CDR1 is MRHNA and CDR2 is SNTAGT in the germline V gene. J lost 9 bases, V lost 8 bases, and 8 bases had no gene match. The CDR3 contains 13 residues. Written as DNA, the CDR3 is TGTGCCAGCTCACGGGACAGGGTGGGTGAGCAGTTCTTC. Its translation: CASSRDRVGEQFF.

The chain is built from TRBV30 and TRBJ2-2, with unresolved D. The CDR3 runs to 13 residues. Germline V CDR1 and CDR2: GTSNPN, SVGIG (reference sequence). The germline V and J ends were trimmed by 2 bases and 6 bases, with 10 bases remaining between them. CDR3 coding DNA: TGTGCCTGGAGTCGGTACGGGTCCGGGGAGCTGTTTTTT. This sequence encodes CAWSRYGSGELFF.

V usage is TRBV5-4 and J usage is TRBJ2-7, with 7 bases fitting TRBD1. V was clipped by 0 bases and J by 2 bases; unmatched bases: 2. Per germline, CDR1 SGHNT and CDR2 YYREEE (reference sequence). The CDR3 sequence is 14 residues long. CDR3 protein: CASSLGDSPYEQYF. The DNA for the CDR3 is TGTGCCAGCAGCTTGGGGGACAGCCCCTACGAGCAGTACTTC.

V is TRBV15 and J is TRBJ2-1; 14 positions match TRBD2. There are 15 residues in the CDR3. From germline, CDR1 is LNHNV and CDR2 YYDKDF (reference sequence). Unmatched junction bases numbered 1, after V lost 3 bases and J lost 6 bases. The CDR3 here is CATSSGTSGSNEQFF. The CDR3 DNA reads TGTGCCACCAGCAGCGGGACTAGCGGGAGCAATGAGCAGTTCTTC.

This sequence joins TRBV6-1 and TRBJ1-1; D not resolved. This CDR3 is built from 12 residues. CDR1 is MNHNS, CDR2 SASEGT, per germline. With 2 bases removed from V and 8 bases from J, the gap between germline ends came to 9 bases. This chain's CDR3 is CASSELTREAFF. The CDR3 DNA reads as TGTGCCAGCAGTGAATTGACACGGGAAGCTTTCTTT.

The chain has TRBV5-5 and TRBJ2-2; tentative D call: TRBD1 (6 bases). Germline V gives CDR1 SGHKS, CDR2 YYEKEE (reference sequence). CDR3 size: 17 residues. V lost 1 base and J lost 1, with 14 bases in between. The CDR3 DNA reads TGTGCCAGCAGCTTGCGGTTAGGACAGATGAACACCGGGGAGCTGTTTTTT. This encodes CASSLRLGQMNTGELFF.

CDR3 in amino acids: CASSLQGPYEQYF. The CDR3 DNA sequence: TGTGCCAGCAGTCTCCAGGGTCCCTACGAGCAGTACTTC. The gene calls are TRBV13 and TRBJ2-7; possible D gene TRBD1, 5 bases. V gave up 6 bases and J gave up 2 bases, with 11 bases separating them. CDR1 is PRHDT, CDR2 FYEKMQ, per germline (reference sequence). The CDR3 runs to 13 residues.

The rearrangement joins TRBV7-9 to TRBJ1-3, with no clear D. Trimming shortened V by 2 bases and J by 0 bases, and 8 bases separated the two germline ends. This CDR3 has 15 residues. Germline CDR1 reads SEHNR; CDR2 reads FQNEAQ (reference sequence). The CDR3 DNA follows: TGTGCCAGCAGCTTAATAGGGAGCTCTGGAAACACCATATATTTT. Encoded protein: CASSLIGSSGNTIYF.

The chain links TRBV10-3 to TRBJ1-4; the D gene is possibly TRBD1 (5 bases). Germline V gene data show CDR1 as ENHRY and CDR2 as SYGVKD. The CDR3 has 13 residues. V lost 6 bases to trimming and J lost 2 bases, with 7 bases between them. CDR3 protein: CAIRGDTNEKLFF. The CDR3 DNA sequence: TGTGCCATCAGAGGGGATACTAATGAAAAACTGTTTTTT.

The count of this clone is one. The V and J genes are TRBV7-2 and TRBJ2-7; TRBD1 is a possible D gene (5 bases). The germline V gene has CDR1 SGHTA and CDR2 FQGNSA. The CDR3 is 12 residues long. V was shortened by 3 bases and J by 7 bases, with 10 bases between the two germline ends. CDR3 sequence reads: CASSFRVGEQYF. The CDR3 region has the DNA TGTGCCAGCAGCTTCAGGGTAGGAGAGCAGTACTTC.

This clone was counted a single time. The chain joins TRBV6-6 to TRBJ1-1; 7 nucleotides match TRBD1. The CDR3 totals 13 residues. In germline, CDR1 is MNHNY, CDR2 SVGAGI (reference sequence). The V segment lost 5 bases and the J segment 5 bases; nucleotides outside the gene matches: 5. The CDR3 coding sequence is TGTGCCAGCAGTCCGGACAGGCGGACTGAAGCTTTCTTT. As protein: CASSPDRRTEAFF.

This chain links TRBV7-9 with TRBJ2-2, with D perhaps TRBD2 (7 bases). The ends were cut back, 4 bases at V and 3 bases at J, with 24 bases in the middle. Germline V CDR1 and CDR2: SEHNR, FQNEAQ (reference sequence). The CDR3 runs 19 residues. CDR3 in DNA: TGTGCCAGCAGCTCCGGGGGGCCAAACAGGAAGGGGGACACCGGGGAGCTGTTTTTT. It yields the protein CASSSGGPNRKGDTGELFF.

The chain employs TRBV5-6 and TRBJ2-1; 8 positions match TRBD2. The trim removed 1 base at V and 9 bases at J, leaving 0 bases unmatched. CDR1 and CDR2 (germline): SGHDT, YYEEEE. The CDR3 totals 12 residues. CDR3 sequence: CASSLRGGEQFF. The CDR3 DNA follows: TGTGCCAGCAGCTTGCGGGGGGGTGAGCAGTTCTTC.

The chain links TRBV6-5 to TRBJ1-1, with 11 positions matching TRBD1. CDR1 is MNHEY, CDR2 SVGAGI, per germline. CDR3 length: 13 amino acids. V lost 6 bases and J lost 10; bases outside the gene matches: 7. CDR3 nucleotide sequence: TGTGCCAGCAGCCCGGACAGGGGGCGCATAGCTTTCTTT. As protein: CASSPDRGRIAFF.

This clone was observed a single time. This chain connects TRBV5-1 to TRBJ2-2; the D gene is possibly TRBD1 (5 bases). The CDR3 has 14 amino acids. Trimming took 2 bases from V and 6 from J, leaving 11 bases between them. Germline V gene sequence: CDR1 SGHRS, CDR2 YFSETQ. CDR3 residues: CASSLAGKSGELFF. CDR3 DNA: TGCGCCAGCAGCTTAGCAGGGAAATCCGGGGAGCTGTTTTTT.

V and J are TRBV3-1 (or the pseudogene TRBV3-2) and TRBJ1-5; D may be TRBD1 (5 bases). The CDR3 has 17 amino acids. Trimming shortened V by 2 bases and J by 0 bases, and 14 bases separated the two germline ends. The germline V gene encodes CDR1 LGHDT and CDR2 YNNKEL (reference sequence). The CDR3 DNA reads TGTGCCAGCAGCCAAAGCGGGGCCACTTATAGCAATCAGCCCCAGCATTTT. Translated: CASSQSGATYSNQPQHF.

The rearrangement joins TRBV7-3 to TRBJ2-7, with TRBD2 matching 9 bases. Germline assignment: CDR1 SGHTA and CDR2 FQGTGA. With 2 bases clipped from V and 5 bases from J, the junction kept 7 bases outside the gene matches. This CDR3 has 15 residues. CDR3 loop: CASSLLAGGPHEQYF. CDR3 nucleotides: TGTGCCAGCAGCTTACTGGCGGGAGGGCCCCACGAGCAGTACTTC.

The rearrangement uses TRBV30 and TRBJ1-1; D remains unclear. The CDR3 loop spans 14 amino acids. Germline loops: CDR1 GTSNPN, CDR2 SVGIG (reference sequence). V was trimmed by 4 bases and J by 4 bases, leaving 16 bases between them. The CDR3 loop is CAWIVRSWATEAFF. For the CDR3, the DNA is TGTGCCTGGATAGTACGGTCTTGGGCCACTGAAGCTTTCTTT.

This chain links TRBV6-5 with TRBJ1-2; 7 bases are shared with TRBD1. The CDR3 has 14 amino acids. CDR1 is MNHEY, CDR2 SVGAGI, per germline. After removal of 7 bases from V and 5 bases from J, the junction contained 10 bases not matched to a gene. The CDR3 DNA is TGTGCCAGCAAGCCCAGACAGGGACAATATGGCTACACCTTC. This translates into CASKPRQGQYGYTF.

This clone occurred once. The chain combines TRBV5-3 with TRBJ1-2; TRBD1 agrees at 8 bases. TRBV5-3 is an ORF; its function is uncertain. Germline trimming cut 2 bases from V and 2 bases from J; bases unmatched to any gene: 2. The CDR3 is made up of 14 amino acids. CDR3: CARSLRQGNYGYTF. In DNA, the CDR3 is TGTGCCAGAAGCTTAAGACAGGGGAACTATGGCTACACCTTC.

This CDR3 reads CASSLQADQSGYGYTF. The CDR3 DNA is TGTGCCAGCAGCCTGCAAGCGGACCAATCGGGCTATGGCTACACCTTC. This chain connects TRBV3-1 (or the pseudogene TRBV3-2) to TRBJ1-2; D is ambiguous. This CDR3 is 16 amino acids long. V shed 4 bases and J shed 4 bases, with 19 bases lying between them. Germline CDR1 and CDR2: LGHDT and YNNKEL (reference sequence).

The V and J genes are TRBV19 and TRBJ1-1; no firm D call. V was trimmed by 6 bases and J by 11 bases, leaving 19 bases between them. Germline V gene data show CDR1 as LNHDA and CDR2 as SQIVND (reference sequence). The length of the CDR3 is 13 residues. In DNA form, the CDR3 reads TGTGCCAGTAGCCTACACAAAAACAGCGGGGCTTTCTTT. This encodes CASSLHKNSGAFF.